This TCR beta chain was recovered during a study of PD-L1 blockade in urothelial cancer. TCRdb's table, derived via immunoSEQ multiplex PCR, lists solely in-frame clones and lacks some. This sample has approximately 88,000 clones, with over 80% found just once. Stated time point: pretreatment peripheral blood. After removal of 1 base from V and 4 bases from J, the junction contained 7 bases not matched to a gene. Germline assignment: CDR1 SEHNR and CDR2 FQNEAQ (reference sequence). The CDR3 runs to 16 residues. J is TRBJ2-1 and V is TRBV7-9; 7 positions match TRBD2. The source material was PBMCs, sampled around atezolizumab (anti-PD-L1) treatment. The receptor's source is a man in his 60s with urothelial cancer. The CDR3 spells CASSLGQRRGYNEQFF. For the CDR3, the DNA is TGTGCCAGCAGCTTAGGCCAGAGGCGGGGGTACAATGAGCAGTTCTTC.